The clone carrying this T cell receptor beta chain was found many times. Its antigen is unknown. The sample is drawn from a study of T cells in Graves' hyperthyroidism and ophthalmopathy. General study results and limits: Most clonotypes expanded in the thyroid (above 0.001) were also present in blood.

Patients were excluded because of uncontrolled infection, other autoimmune disease, pregnancy or lactation. Thyroid ultrasound, orbital computed tomography, clinical symptoms, and serum thyroxine and TRAb underpinned diagnoses. Trimming left V 4 bases short and J 5 bases short, with 11 bases between. The CDR3 sequence is 13 residues long. Germline V gene data show CDR1 as SNHLY and CDR2 as FYNNEI. RNA transcripts served as the template for amplifying TCR beta CDR3 regions. A first-round RT-PCR of the TCR CDR3 used the HTBI primer set. TCRdb redid the calling of the multiplex PCR reads with MiXCR, one entry per CDR3 protein. This sample has roughly 500,000 distinct CDR3 sequences, with about 46% found just once.

Sequencing was carried out using peripheral blood or thyroid tissue (not recorded which). This receptor was identified in an adult woman with Graves' disease, either hyperthyroidism or ophthalmopathy (not recorded which). The V and J genes are TRBV2 and TRBJ2-5; D uncertain. The CDR3 DNA sequence: TGTGCCAGCAGTGGCCATCCGCGGGAGACCCAGTACTTC. Translated, it gives CASSGHPRETQYF.